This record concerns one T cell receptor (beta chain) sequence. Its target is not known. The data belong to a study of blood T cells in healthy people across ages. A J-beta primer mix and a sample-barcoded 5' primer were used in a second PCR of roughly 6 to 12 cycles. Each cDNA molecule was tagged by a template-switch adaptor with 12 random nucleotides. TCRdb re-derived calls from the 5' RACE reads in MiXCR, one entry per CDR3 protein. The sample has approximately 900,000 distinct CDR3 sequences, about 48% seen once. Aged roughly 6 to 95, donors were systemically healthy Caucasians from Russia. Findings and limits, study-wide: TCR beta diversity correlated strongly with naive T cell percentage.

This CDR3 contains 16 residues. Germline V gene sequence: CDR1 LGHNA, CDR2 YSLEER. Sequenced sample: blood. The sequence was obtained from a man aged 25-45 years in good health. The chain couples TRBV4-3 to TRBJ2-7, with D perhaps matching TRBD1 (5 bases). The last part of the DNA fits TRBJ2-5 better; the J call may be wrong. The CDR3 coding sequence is TGCGCCAGCAGCCAAGATCGTCAGGGCACGTGGGAGACCCAGTACTTC. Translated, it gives CASSQDRQGTWETQYF.